These T cell receptor beta chains were read from a single sample in a study of CXCR3-negative and CXCR3-positive naive CD8 T cells. TCRdb reprocessed the 5' RACE reads and keeps a single row for each CDR3 protein, giving no DNA. Recorded here are tens of thousands of distinct CDR3 sequences; the top ten clones represent 0.53%. Specimen: naive CXCR3+ CD8+ T cells from blood. Source of these receptors: a human donor in good health. Some clones in this sample may be carry-over from other donors' samples. Each CDR3 is given with its conserved first and last residue.

TRBV6-6,TRBJ1-1,CASSYVGQGGEAFF
TRBV29-1,TRBJ2-7,CSVASSSYEQYF
TRBV27,TRBJ2-7,CASSLSGATPYEQYF
TRBV4-1,TRBJ2-7,CASSQTSGGSYEQYF
TRBV20-1,TRBJ2-1,CSARDYRGNNEQFF
TRBV20-1,TRBJ2-3,CSAGSRLARSTDTQYF
TRBV5-4,TRBJ2-7,CASSLRNGEPYEQYF
TRBV4-3,TRBJ2-5,CASSQSVGREETQYF
TRBV29-1,TRBJ2-2,CSVTESGDTGELFF
TRBV4-3,TRBJ2-7,CASSQGWGNYEQYF
TRBV20-1,TRBJ1-2,CSARDRGPSDINYGYTF
TRBV4-3,TRBJ2-3,CASSQEVAGREDFTDTQYF
TRBV5-1,TRBJ2-3,CASSPSGGTDTQYF
TRBV20-1,TRBJ2-1,CSARYFTGYNEQFF
TRBV23-1,TRBJ2-2,CASSQLIAGAYSNTGELFF
TRBV29-1,TRBJ2-5,CSVSGLDQETQYF
TRBV4-2,TRBJ2-5,CASSQERASAQETQYF
TRBV28,TRBJ2-2,CASSLLWEYPGELFF
TRBV6-5,TRBJ2-1,CASSPEIGYNEQFF
TRBV6-5,TRBJ1-5,CASSYGTGGAQPQHF
TRBV28,TRBJ2-1,CASSPGLHRTVYNEQFF
TRBV11-2,TRBJ2-7,CASSLGGGHPYEQYF
TRBV28,TRBJ2-2,CASSPATSGGAGELFF
TRBV11-2,TRBJ2-3,CASIGGDTQYF
TRBV5-1,TRBJ2-1,CASTQAGGFQNEQFF
TRBV28,TRBJ2-3,CASSLYPGARGDTQYF
TRBV13,TRBJ1-1,CASSPRWPEAFF
TRBV7-6,TRBJ2-1,CASSFRSAGGLDEQFF